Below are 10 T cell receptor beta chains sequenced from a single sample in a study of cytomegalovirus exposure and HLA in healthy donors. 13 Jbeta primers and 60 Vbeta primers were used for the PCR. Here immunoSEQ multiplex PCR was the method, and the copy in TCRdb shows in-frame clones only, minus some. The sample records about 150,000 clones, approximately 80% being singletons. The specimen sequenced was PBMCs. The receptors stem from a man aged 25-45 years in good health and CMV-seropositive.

The CDR3 is CASSFHGTSGSSYNEQFF. In DNA, the CDR3 is TGTGCCAGCAGTTTCCATGGGACTAGCGGGAGCTCCTACAATGAGCAGTTCTTC. The gene calls are TRBV28 and TRBJ2-1, with 14 bases aligning to TRBD2. The CDR3 loop spans 18 amino acids. V lost 3 bases, J lost 0 bases, and 4 bases stayed unmatched. Germline V CDR1 and CDR2: MDHEN, SYDVKM.

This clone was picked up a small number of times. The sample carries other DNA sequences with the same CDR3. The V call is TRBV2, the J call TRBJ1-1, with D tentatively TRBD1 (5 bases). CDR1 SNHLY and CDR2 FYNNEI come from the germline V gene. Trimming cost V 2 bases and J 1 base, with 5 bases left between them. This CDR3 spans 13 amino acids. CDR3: CASSEQGNTEAFF. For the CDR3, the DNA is TGTGCCAGCAGTGAACAGGGGAACACTGAAGCTTTCTTT.

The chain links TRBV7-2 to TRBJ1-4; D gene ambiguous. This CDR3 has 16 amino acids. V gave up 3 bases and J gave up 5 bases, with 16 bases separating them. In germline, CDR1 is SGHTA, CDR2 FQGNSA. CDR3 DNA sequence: TGTGCCAGCAGCTTCTTTGGCGCGGAGGGAAATGAAAAACTGTTTTTT. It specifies CASSFFGAEGNEKLFF.

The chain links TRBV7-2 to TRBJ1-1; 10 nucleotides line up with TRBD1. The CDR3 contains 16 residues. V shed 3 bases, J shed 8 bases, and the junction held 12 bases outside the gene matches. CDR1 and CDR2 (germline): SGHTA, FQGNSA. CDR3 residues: CASSFPLVPGQGEAFF. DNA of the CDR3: TGTGCCAGCAGCTTCCCGCTTGTCCCGGGACAGGGGGAAGCTTTCTTT.

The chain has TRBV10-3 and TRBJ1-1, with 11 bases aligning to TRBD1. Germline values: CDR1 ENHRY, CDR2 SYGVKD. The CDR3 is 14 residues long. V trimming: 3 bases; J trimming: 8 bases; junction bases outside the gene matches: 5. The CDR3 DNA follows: TGTGCCATCAGTGAATTTGGGACAGGGGGAGAAGCTTTCTTT. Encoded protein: CAISEFGTGGEAFF.

The DNA of the CDR3 is TGTGCCAGCAGCTTAGATCCCAAGACCCAGTACTTC. This translates into CASSLDPKTQYF. The rearrangement links TRBV11-2 to TRBJ2-5; no reliable D call. Trimming pared 0 bases from V and 6 bases from J, leaving 5 bases between. Germline-derived CDR1 and CDR2 are SGHAT and FQNNGV. The CDR3 loop spans 12 amino acids.

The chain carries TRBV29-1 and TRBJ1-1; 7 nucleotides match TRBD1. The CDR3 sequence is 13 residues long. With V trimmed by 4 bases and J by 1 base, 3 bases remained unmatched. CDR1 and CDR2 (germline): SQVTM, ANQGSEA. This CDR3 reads CSVARDRNTEAFF. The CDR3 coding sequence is TGCAGCGTTGCCAGGGACAGGAACACTGAAGCTTTCTTT.

CDR3 coding DNA: TGTGCCAGCAGCAAAGTCACCGGGACTAGCGGGAGCCGAGTCCGAGAGACCCAGTACTTC. This codes for CASSKVTGTSGSRVRETQYF. The rearrangement joins TRBV21-1 to TRBJ2-5; the listed D gene, TRBD2, was not tested against the DNA. TRBV21-1 is listed as a pseudogene. The CDR3 is made up of 20 amino acids.

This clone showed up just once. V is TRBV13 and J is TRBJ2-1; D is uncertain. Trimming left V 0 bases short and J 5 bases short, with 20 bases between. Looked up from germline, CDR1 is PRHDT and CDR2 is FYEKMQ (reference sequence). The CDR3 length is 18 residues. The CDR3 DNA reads TGTGCCAGCAGCTTAGGGGTCGGAGCACTGTTTACCCACAATGAGCAGTTCTTC. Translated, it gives CASSLGVGALFTHNEQFF.

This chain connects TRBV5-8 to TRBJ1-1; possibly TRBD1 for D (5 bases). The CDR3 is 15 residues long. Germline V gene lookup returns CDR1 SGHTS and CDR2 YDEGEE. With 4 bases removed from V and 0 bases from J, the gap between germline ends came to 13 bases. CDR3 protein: CASSLQGTVNTEAFF. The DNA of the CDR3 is TGTGCCAGCAGCCTCCAGGGAACGGTGAACACTGAAGCTTTCTTT.